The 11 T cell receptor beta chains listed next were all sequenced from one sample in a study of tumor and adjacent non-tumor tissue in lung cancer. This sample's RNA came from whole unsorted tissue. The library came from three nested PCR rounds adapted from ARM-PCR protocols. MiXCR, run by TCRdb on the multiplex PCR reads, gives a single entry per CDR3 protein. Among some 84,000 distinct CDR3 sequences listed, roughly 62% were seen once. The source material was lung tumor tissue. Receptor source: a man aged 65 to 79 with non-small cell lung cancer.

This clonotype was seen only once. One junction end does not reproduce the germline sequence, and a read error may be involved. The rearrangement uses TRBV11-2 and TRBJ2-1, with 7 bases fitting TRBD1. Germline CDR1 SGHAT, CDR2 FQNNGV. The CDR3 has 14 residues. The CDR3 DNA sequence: TGTGCCGGCAGCCCAAGACAGGGAATCAATGAGCAGTTCTTC. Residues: CAGSPRQGINEQFF.

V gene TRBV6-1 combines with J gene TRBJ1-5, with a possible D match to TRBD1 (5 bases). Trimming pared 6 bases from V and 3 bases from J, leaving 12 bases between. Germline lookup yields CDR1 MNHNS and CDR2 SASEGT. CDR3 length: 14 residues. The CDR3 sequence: CASSLDSANQPQHF. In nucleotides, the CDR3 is TGTGCCAGCAGCTTAGACAGTGCCAATCAGCCCCAGCATTTT.

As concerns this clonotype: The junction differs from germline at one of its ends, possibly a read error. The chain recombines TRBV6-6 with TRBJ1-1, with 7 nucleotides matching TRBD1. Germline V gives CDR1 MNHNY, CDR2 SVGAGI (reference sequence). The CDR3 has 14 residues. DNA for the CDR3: TGTGCCAGTAGTAAACAGGGGCTTAACACTGATGCTTCCTTT. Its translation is CASSKQGLNTDASF.

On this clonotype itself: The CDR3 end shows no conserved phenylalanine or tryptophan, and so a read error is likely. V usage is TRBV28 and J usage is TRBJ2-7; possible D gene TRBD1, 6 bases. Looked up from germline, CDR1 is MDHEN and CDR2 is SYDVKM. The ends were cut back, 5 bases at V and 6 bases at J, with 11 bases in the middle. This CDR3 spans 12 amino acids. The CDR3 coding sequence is TGTGCCAGCAGTATCAGGGGCAGCGAGCAGTACCTC. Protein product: CASSIRGSEQYL.

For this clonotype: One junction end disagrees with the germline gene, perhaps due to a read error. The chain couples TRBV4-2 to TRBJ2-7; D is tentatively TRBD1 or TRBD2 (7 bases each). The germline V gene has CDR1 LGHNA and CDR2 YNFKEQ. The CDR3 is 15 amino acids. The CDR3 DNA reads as TGTACCAGCAGACAAGCGGGACAGTCGAGCTACGAGCAGTACTTC. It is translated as CTSRQAGQSSYEQYF.

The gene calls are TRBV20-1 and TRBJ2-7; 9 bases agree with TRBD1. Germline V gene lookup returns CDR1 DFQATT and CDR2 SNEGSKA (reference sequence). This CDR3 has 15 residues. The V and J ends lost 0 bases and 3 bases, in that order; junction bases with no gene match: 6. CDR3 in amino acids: CSARETGTGHYEQYF. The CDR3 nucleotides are TGCAGTGCTAGAGAAACCGGGACAGGGCACTACGAGCAGTACTTC.

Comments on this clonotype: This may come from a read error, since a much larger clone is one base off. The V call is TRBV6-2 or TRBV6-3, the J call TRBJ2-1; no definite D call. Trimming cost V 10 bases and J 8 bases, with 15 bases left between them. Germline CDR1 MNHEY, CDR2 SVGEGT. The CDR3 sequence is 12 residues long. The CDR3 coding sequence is TGTGCCACCAATGGTCCTACGGATGAGCAGTTCTTC. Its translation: CATNGPTDEQFF.

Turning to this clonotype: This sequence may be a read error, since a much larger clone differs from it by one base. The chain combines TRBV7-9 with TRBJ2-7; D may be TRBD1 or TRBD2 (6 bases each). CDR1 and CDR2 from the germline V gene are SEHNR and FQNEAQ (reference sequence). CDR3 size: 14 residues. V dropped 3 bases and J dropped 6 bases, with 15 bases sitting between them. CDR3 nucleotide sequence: TGTGCCAGCAGCTTGGCGGGGACACCCAGCGAGCAGTACTTC. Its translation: CASSLAGTPSEQYF.

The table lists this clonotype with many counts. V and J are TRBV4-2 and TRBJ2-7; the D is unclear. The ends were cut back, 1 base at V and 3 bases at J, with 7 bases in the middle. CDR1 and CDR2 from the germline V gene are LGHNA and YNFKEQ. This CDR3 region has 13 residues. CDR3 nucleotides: TGTGCCAGCAGCCAAGGAAAAGGCTACGAGCAGTACTTC. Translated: CASSQGKGYEQYF.

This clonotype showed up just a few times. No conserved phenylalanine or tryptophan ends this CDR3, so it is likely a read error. The CDR3 loop reads CASSLTSGSSGSTQYY. For the CDR3, the DNA is TGCGCCAGCAGCCTGACTAGCGGGAGCTCCGGGAGTACGCAGTATTAT. The chain carries TRBV10-2 and TRBJ2-3; 12 bases agree with TRBD2. V lost 6 bases and J lost 8; bases outside the gene matches: 12. The CDR3 has 16 residues. The germline gives CDR1 WSHSY, CDR2 SAAADI.

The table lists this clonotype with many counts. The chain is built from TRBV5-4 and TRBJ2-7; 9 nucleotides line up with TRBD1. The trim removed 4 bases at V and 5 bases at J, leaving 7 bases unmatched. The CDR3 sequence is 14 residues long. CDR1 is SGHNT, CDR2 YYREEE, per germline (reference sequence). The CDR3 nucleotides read TGTGCCAGCAGCACCGGGACAGGGCGCCACGAGCAGTACTTC. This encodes CASSTGTGRHEQYF. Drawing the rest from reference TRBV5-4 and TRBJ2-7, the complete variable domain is ETGVTQSPTHLIKTRGQQVTLRCSSQSGHNTVSWYQQALGQGPQFIFQYYREEENGRGNFPPRFSGLQFPNYSSELNVNALELDDSALYLCASSTGTGRHEQYFGPGTRLTVT.